Following are 9 T cell receptor beta chains from one sample sequenced in a study of CD8+ T cells in alopecia areata. Treatment defined: oral pan-JAK inhibitor, 5-10 mg twice daily. RNA extraction and reverse transcription yielded cDNA as sequencing template. Profiled with immunoSEQ multiplex PCR; TCRdb holds only in-frame clones, not every one. The sample yields some 180,000 clones, 40% to 65% seen once. The sequencing here drew on CD8+ T cells sorted from blood, taken at approximately week 52, from a patient treated with tofacitinib. These receptors were obtained from a human donor with alopecia areata.

The sample holds a few counts of this clone. The chain is built from TRBV7-9 and TRBJ1-1; the match to TRBD1 covers 8 bases. CDR3 length equals 15 residues. V was clipped by 5 bases and J by 4 bases; unmatched bases: 9. Looked up from germline, CDR1 is SEHNR and CDR2 is FQNEAQ (reference sequence). CDR3 sequence (DNA): TGTGCCAGCAGCCCCCAGGGGGCTTCGGGCACTGAAGCTTTCTTT. It specifies CASSPQGASGTEAFF.

The table lists this clone with a few counts. V and J are TRBV6-4 and TRBJ2-3; D unresolved. CDR3 length: 14 amino acids. Deletions cut 0 bases from V and 2 bases from J, with 6 bases between. Germline values: CDR1 MRHNA, CDR2 SNTAGT. This CDR3 is CASSDSGPTDTQYF. The DNA of the CDR3 is TGTGCCAGCAGTGACTCGGGCCCCACAGATACGCAGTATTTT.

The chain carries TRBV4-2 and TRBJ2-5, with TRBD2 matching 15 bases. In germline, CDR1 is LGHNA, CDR2 YNFKEQ. Trimming cost V 1 base and J 4 bases; bases outside gene matches: 4. The CDR3 sequence is 17 residues long. DNA of the CDR3: TGTGCCAGCAGCCAAGGGACTAGCGGGGGGGTAGGAGAGACCCAGTACTTC. Its protein product is CASSQGTSGGVGETQYF.

The chain combines TRBV19 with TRBJ1-2; 10 bases map to TRBD1. From germline, CDR1 is LNHDA and CDR2 SQIVND (reference sequence). V was clipped by 6 bases and J by 7 bases; unmatched bases: 8. CDR3 length: 14 amino acids. In DNA form, the CDR3 reads TGTGCCAGTAGCCGGGGACAGGGGTTTGGTGGCTACACCTTC. The encoded protein is CASSRGQGFGGYTF.

In the case of this clone: The junction does not match germline at one end; this may be a read error. V is TRBV4-3 and J is TRBJ2-6, with TRBD2 matching over 10 bases. CDR3 length equals 17 residues. Germline V gives CDR1 LGHNA, CDR2 YSLEER. CDR3 DNA: TGCGCCAGCAGCCAAAGGCCCGCGGTAGCGGGGGGCAACGTCCTGACTTTC. Its protein product is CASSQRPAVAGGNVLTF.

The genes are TRBV5-1 and TRBJ2-2, with 7 bases aligning to TRBD2. The germline gives CDR1 SGHRS, CDR2 YFSETQ. The ends lost 4 bases at V and 0 bases at J; junction bases unmatched: 6. The CDR3 has 16 amino acids. The CDR3: CASSTGSGPNTGELFF. The DNA of the CDR3 is TGCGCCAGCAGCACGGGTAGCGGGCCGAACACCGGGGAGCTGTTTTTT.

The sample holds a few counts of this clone. V is TRBV19 and J is TRBJ1-5; no reliable D call. In germline, CDR1 is LNHDA, CDR2 SQIVND (reference sequence). The CDR3 is 13 residues long. Trimming shortened V by 3 bases and J by 2 bases, and 5 bases separated the two germline ends. The CDR3 nucleotides read TGTGCCAGTAGTATGGGAGGCAATCAGCCCCAGCATTTT. Translating it yields CASSMGGNQPQHF.

This clone was detected only a few times. The V call is TRBV29-1, the J call TRBJ1-1; D not resolved. Germline-derived CDR1 and CDR2 are SQVTM and ANQGSEA. Trimming took off 0 bases at V and 3 bases at J, with 11 bases between the two ends. The CDR3 has 14 amino acids. The CDR3 loop reads CSVEDITAHTEAFF. The DNA for the CDR3 is TGCAGCGTTGAAGATATCACAGCCCACACTGAAGCTTTCTTT.

The rearrangement uses TRBV6-5 and TRBJ1-1; a weak D match, TRBD1 (6 bases). The CDR3 is 15 residues long. Germline loops: CDR1 MNHEY, CDR2 SVGAGI. The V gene lost 0 bases and the J gene lost 5 bases, with 13 bases spanning the gap. The CDR3 reads CASSYSRQGWTEAFF. The CDR3 nucleotides read TGTGCCAGCAGTTACTCGCGGCAGGGGTGGACTGAAGCTTTCTTT.